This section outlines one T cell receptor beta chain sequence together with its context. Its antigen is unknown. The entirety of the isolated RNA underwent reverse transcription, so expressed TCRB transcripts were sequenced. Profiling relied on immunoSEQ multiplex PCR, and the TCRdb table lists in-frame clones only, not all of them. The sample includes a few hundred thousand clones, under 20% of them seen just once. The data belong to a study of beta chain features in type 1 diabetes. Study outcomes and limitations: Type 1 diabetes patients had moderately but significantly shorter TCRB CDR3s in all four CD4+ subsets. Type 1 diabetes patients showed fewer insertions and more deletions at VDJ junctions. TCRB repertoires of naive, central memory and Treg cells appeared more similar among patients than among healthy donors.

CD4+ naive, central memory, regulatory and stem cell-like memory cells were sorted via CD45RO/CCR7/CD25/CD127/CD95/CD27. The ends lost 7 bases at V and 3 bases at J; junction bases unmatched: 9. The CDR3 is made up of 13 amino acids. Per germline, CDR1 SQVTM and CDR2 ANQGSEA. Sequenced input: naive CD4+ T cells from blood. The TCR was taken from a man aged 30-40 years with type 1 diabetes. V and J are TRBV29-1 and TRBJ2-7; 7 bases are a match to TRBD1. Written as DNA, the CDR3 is TGCAGCGGAACGACAGGGTTCCGCTACGAGCAGTACTTC. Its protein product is CSGTTGFRYEQYF.